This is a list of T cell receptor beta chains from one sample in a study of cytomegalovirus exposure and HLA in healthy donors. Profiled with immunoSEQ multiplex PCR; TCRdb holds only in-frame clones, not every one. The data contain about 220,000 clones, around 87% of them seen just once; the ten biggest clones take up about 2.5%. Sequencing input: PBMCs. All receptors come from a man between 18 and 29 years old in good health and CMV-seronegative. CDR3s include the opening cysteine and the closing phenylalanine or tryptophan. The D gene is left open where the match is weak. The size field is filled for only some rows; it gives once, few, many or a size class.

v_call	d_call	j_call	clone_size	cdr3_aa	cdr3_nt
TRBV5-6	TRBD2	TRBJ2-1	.	CASSLVAGSAYNEQFF	TGTGCCAGCAGCTTGGTAGCGGGTTCCGCCTACAATGAGCAGTTCTTC
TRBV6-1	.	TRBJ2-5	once	CASSEGRERETQYF	TGTGCCAGCAGTGAGGGCAGGGAAAGAGAGACCCAGTACTTC
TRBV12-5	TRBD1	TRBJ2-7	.	CASGSWDRANYEQYF	TGTGCTAGTGGTTCGTGGGACAGGGCGAACTACGAGCAGTACTTC
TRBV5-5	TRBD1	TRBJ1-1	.	CASSPSKGQGAGTNTEAFF	TGTGCCAGCAGCCCTTCAAAAGGACAGGGGGCTGGTACGAACACTGAAGCTTTCTTT
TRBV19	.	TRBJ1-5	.	CASKSGQINQPQHF	TGTGCCAGTAAATCAGGCCAGATCAATCAGCCCCAGCATTTT
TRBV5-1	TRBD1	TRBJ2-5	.	CASSQQGAEETQYF	TGCGCCAGCAGCCAACAGGGGGCGGAGGAGACCCAGTACTTC
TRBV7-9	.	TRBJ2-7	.	CASSFERSTSEQYF	TGTGCCAGCAGCTTCGAGAGAAGTACTTCCGAGCAGTACTTC
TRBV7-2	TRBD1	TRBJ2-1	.	CASSRTGGINEQFF	TGTGCCAGCAGCCGTACAGGGGGCATCAATGAGCAGTTCTTC
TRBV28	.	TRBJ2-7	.	CASRPRDTYEQYF	TGTGCCAGCAGACCCCGGGACACCTACGAGCAGTACTTC
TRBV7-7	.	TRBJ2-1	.	CASSSGPGASEQFF	TGTGCTAGCAGCTCAGGGCCCGGCGCCAGTGAGCAGTTCTTC
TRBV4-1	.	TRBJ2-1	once	CASSQHDPREQYDEQFF	TGCGCCAGCAGCCAGCACGATCCCCGGGAGCAGTACGATGAGCAGTTCTTC
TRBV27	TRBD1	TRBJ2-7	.	CASSLSRGDREYEQYF	TGTGCCAGCAGTTTATCGAGAGGAGACAGGGAGTACGAGCAGTACTTC
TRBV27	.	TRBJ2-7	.	CAREGVPRGYEQYF	TGTGCCAGGGAAGGGGTGCCCAGGGGCTACGAGCAGTACTTC
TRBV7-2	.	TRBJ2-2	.	CASSEHIGTGELFF	TGTGCCAGCAGCGAGCATATTGGCACCGGGGAGCTGTTTTTT